The T cell receptor (beta chain) described here comes from a study of blood T cells in healthy people across ages. Isolation per sample recovered at least 6 million PBMCs. A second PCR, run for about 6 to 11 cycles, used a sample-barcoded 5' primer plus a J-beta primer mix. Carrying 12 random nucleotides, a template-switch adaptor labeled each individual cDNA molecule. Via MiXCR, TCRdb re-called the 5' RACE reads, giving one row per CDR3 protein. The table records approximately 730,000 distinct CDR3 sequences, roughly 45% of them present only once. This receptor was identified in a woman in her fifties or sixties in good health. Sequencing was done on a sample of blood.

For the CDR3, the DNA is TGTGCCAGCAGTGAAGCGCTAGGGGGAGAGAATTCACCCCTCCACTTT. Its translation: CASSEALGGENSPLHF. The V and J genes are TRBV2 and TRBJ1-6; D may be TRBD1 (6 bases). V lost 0 bases, J lost 7 bases, and 13 bases lay in between. This CDR3 region has 16 residues. The germline gives CDR1 SNHLY, CDR2 FYNNEI. Full variable domain (remainder filled in from reference TRBV2 and TRBJ1-6): EPEVTQTPSHQVTQMGQEVILRCVPISNHLYFYWYRQILGQKVEFLVSFYNNEISEKSEIFDDQFSVERPDGSNFTLKIRSTKLEDSAMYFCASSEALGGENSPLHFGNGTRLTVT.